Each of the 5 T cell receptor beta chains below was sequenced from the same sample in a study of cytomegalovirus exposure and HLA in healthy donors (TCRdb year 2017). Library preparation was by the immunoSEQ multiplex PCR assay. TCRdb's version of the immuneACCESS table is confined to in-frame rearrangements and falls short of the full clone set. An unresolved V gene accounts for under half of the shortfall where checked; the remainder is of unknown origin. For this sample there are approximately 190,000 clones; 65% to 90% appear just once. 13% of the sample comes from the top ten. The sample consisted of PBMCs. Source of these receptors: a woman aged 25 to 39 in good health and CMV-seropositive.

This clone appeared once. The chain uses TRBV11-2 and TRBJ2-2; 7 bases are a match to TRBD2. Trimming cost V 2 bases and J 6 bases; bases outside gene matches: 3. CDR1 and CDR2 (germline): SGHAT, FQNNGV. This CDR3 is 14 amino acids long. This CDR3 reads CASSLPSGPGELFF. The CDR3 DNA follows: TGTGCCAGCAGCTTACCTAGCGGACCCGGGGAGCTGTTTTTT.

The rearrangement links TRBV25-1 to TRBJ1-1; D unresolved. The germline V and J ends were trimmed by 3 bases and 3 bases, with 5 bases remaining between them. The CDR3 extends over 12 amino acids. Germline V CDR1 and CDR2: MGHDK, SYGVNS. CDR3 in DNA: TGTGCCAGCAGTGATATGTACACTGAAGCTTTCTTT. Translation: CASSDMYTEAFF.

The CDR3, as DNA: TGTGCCAGCGCTCAGGGTTACAAGCAGTACTTC. It codes for CASAQGYKQYF. The chain joins TRBV7-9 to TRBJ2-7; the D gene is possibly TRBD1 (5 bases). The CDR3 runs 11 residues. Germline V gene lookup returns CDR1 SEHNR and CDR2 FQNEAQ (reference sequence). V lost 8 bases and J 8 bases, leaving 13 bases between the germline ends.

J is TRBJ2-7 and V is TRBV7-8, with 13 bases identical to TRBD2. The CDR3 loop spans 17 amino acids. Germline-derived CDR1 and CDR2 are SGHVS and FQNEAQ. The V gene end was trimmed by 5 bases and the J gene end by 2 bases; junction bases not matched to a gene: 9. Here the CDR3 reads CASSRGLAGATAYEQYF. In DNA, the CDR3 is TGTGCCAGCAGCCGCGGACTAGCGGGAGCAACCGCCTACGAGCAGTACTTC.

The chain links TRBV7-9 to TRBJ2-7; the match to TRBD2 covers 7 bases. Germline CDR1 reads SEHNR; CDR2 reads FQNEAQ (reference sequence). CDR3 size: 14 residues. J gave up 1 base and V 5 bases, and 5 bases lay outside the gene matches. The DNA of the CDR3 is TGTGCCAGCAGCCACCCGGGACTATCCTACGAGCAGTACTTC. This codes for CASSHPGLSYEQYF.